A single sample is the source of the 22 T cell receptor beta chains below, sequenced in a study of long-term antiretroviral therapy in people with HIV. A v3.0 immunoSEQ assay was performed at survey level. Generated by immunoSEQ multiplex PCR, the TCRdb table keeps only in-frame clones and is missing some. This sample has about 40,000 clones, with approximately 87% found just once. The sequences come from unsorted PBMCs, collected 1.2 years after starting antiretroviral therapy. These receptors all stem from a woman aged 45 to 65 with HIV.

The chain combines TRBV5-1 with TRBJ2-7; D is unclear. Germline V gene data show CDR1 as SGHRS and CDR2 as YFSETQ. V was cut by 0 bases and J by 7 bases, with 17 bases left in between. The CDR3 totals 15 residues. CDR3 in DNA: TGCGCCAGCAGCTTGGGACAACGCGGTTGGTTTGAGCAGTACTTC. It codes for CASSLGQRGWFEQYF. Variable domain in full (rest from reference TRBV5-1 and TRBJ2-7): KAGVTQTPRYLIKTRGQQVTLSCSPISGHRSVSWYQQTPGQGLQFLFEYFSETQRNKGNFPGRFSGRQFSNSRSEMNVSTLELGDSALYLCASSLGQRGWFEQYFGPGTRLTVT.

The CDR3 DNA reads as TGTGCCAGCAGCGTACAAATACAAGAGACCCAGTACTTC. It translates to CASSVQIQETQYF. The V call is TRBV9, the J call TRBJ2-5; D remains unclear. V was trimmed by 1 base and J by 2 bases, leaving 6 bases between them. This CDR3 is built from 13 residues. Looked up from germline, CDR1 is SGDLS and CDR2 is YYNGEE.

The J gene is TRBJ2-7, the V gene TRBV7-9; TRBD1 agrees at 9 bases. The V segment lost 5 bases and the J segment 6 bases; nucleotides outside the gene matches: 11. The CDR3 totals 15 residues. From germline, CDR1 is SEHNR and CDR2 FQNEAQ (reference sequence). In DNA, the CDR3 is TGTGCCAGCAGCCGAACAAAGACAGGGGGAGGCGAGCAGTACTTC. Its translation is CASSRTKTGGGEQYF.

This clone was picked up a small number of times. The J gene is TRBJ1-2, the V gene TRBV19, with TRBD1 identical over 9 bases. CDR3 length: 15 residues. V dropped 8 bases and J dropped 3; count of bases not matched to a gene: 10. Germline V gives CDR1 LNHDA, CDR2 SQIVND (reference sequence). This CDR3 reads CASRRRTGADYGYTF. DNA of the CDR3: TGTGCCAGTCGCCGACGGACAGGGGCGGACTATGGCTACACCTTC.

The gene calls are TRBV14 and TRBJ1-5; TRBD1 might be the D (6 bases). The CDR3 spans 15 residues. In germline, CDR1 is SGHDN, CDR2 FVKESK. V shed 1 base and J shed 5 bases, with 12 bases lying between them. The CDR3: CASSQGTAGYQPQHF. CDR3 coding DNA: TGTGCCAGCAGCCAAGGGACAGCAGGCTATCAGCCCCAGCATTTT.

This chain connects TRBV7-8 to TRBJ1-1, with D perhaps TRBD1 (5 bases). V lost 2 bases and J 8 bases, leaving 9 bases between the germline ends. The CDR3 contains 12 residues. Germline assignment: CDR1 SGHVS and CDR2 FQNEAQ. In nucleotides, the CDR3 is TGTGCCAGCAGCTTACCAGGGACCGAAGCTTTCTTT. Translation: CASSLPGTEAFF.

The V gene is TRBV6-6, the J gene TRBJ1-4; TRBD1 agrees at 8 bases. The CDR3 extends over 16 amino acids. In germline, CDR1 is MNHNY, CDR2 SVGAGI (reference sequence). With V trimmed by 2 bases and J by 3 bases, 5 bases remained unmatched. CDR3 in amino acids: CASSYPRTGPNEKLFF. The DNA of the CDR3 is TGTGCCAGCAGTTACCCGCGGACAGGGCCTAATGAAAAACTGTTTTTT.

This clone was seen once. The chain recombines TRBV9 with TRBJ1-3, with D possibly TRBD1 on 5 matching bases. Germline V gene lookup returns CDR1 SGDLS and CDR2 YYNGEE. The CDR3 covers 20 residues. V was trimmed by 1 base and J by 0 bases, leaving 23 bases between them. The CDR3 DNA reads as TGTGCCAGCAGCGTAAGTCCCGCAGGGTCCGAAACAAGCTCTGGAAACACCATATATTTT. This gives the protein CASSVSPAGSETSSGNTIYF. The variable domain in full, completed from reference TRBV9 and TRBJ1-3, reads DSGVTQTPKHLITATGQRVTLRCSPRSGDLSVYWYQQSLDQGLQFLIQYYNGEERAKGNILERFSAQQFPDLHSELNLSSLELGDSALYFCASSVSPAGSETSSGNTIYFGEGSWLTVV.

The V and J genes are TRBV5-6 and TRBJ2-7; either TRBD1 or TRBD2 may supply D (5 bases each). Germline V lookup: CDR1 SGHDT, CDR2 YYEEEE. Trimming shortened V by 4 bases and J by 3 bases, and 14 bases separated the two germline ends. The CDR3 is made up of 14 amino acids. The CDR3 DNA is TGTGCCAGCAGCCGGACCGGGACGATCTACGAGCAGTACTTC. Translation gives CASSRTGTIYEQYF.

CDR3 coding DNA: TGTGCCAGCAGCTTGATACAGGGCCTGAACACTGAAGCTTTCTTT. It specifies CASSLIQGLNTEAFF. V usage is TRBV5-5 and J usage is TRBJ1-1; the D gene is possibly TRBD1 (6 bases). V lost 1 base, J lost 0 bases, and 10 bases lay in between. The V gene's germline CDR1 is SGHKS and CDR2 YYEKEE (reference sequence). This CDR3 has 15 amino acids.

V and J are TRBV13 and TRBJ2-4; D may be TRBD2 (7 bases). The CDR3 consists of 15 residues. Germline lookup yields CDR1 PRHDT and CDR2 FYEKMQ (reference sequence). The V end was cut by 5 bases, the J end by 1 base, with 12 bases between. The chain's CDR3 is CASSERGGAKNIQYF. CDR3 nucleotide sequence: TGTGCCAGCAGCGAAAGGGGGGGGGCCAAAAACATTCAGTACTTC.

The V call is TRBV30, the J call TRBJ2-5, with 7 bases that match TRBD1. Per germline, CDR1 GTSNPN and CDR2 SVGIG (reference sequence). Trimming removed 7 bases from V and 5 bases from J; junction bases left unmatched: 10. The CDR3 has 13 residues. CDR3 DNA: TGTGCCTCCTTTTCCACAGGGGAGGAGACCCAGTACTTC. This gives the protein CASFSTGEETQYF. The full variable domain, with the rest looked up from reference TRBV30 and TRBJ2-5, is SQTIHQWPATLVQPVGSPLSLECTVEGTSNPNLYWYRQAAGRGLQLLFYSVGIGQISSEVPQNLSASRPQDRQFILSSKKLLLSDSGFYLCASFSTGEETQYFGPGTRLLVL.

V usage is TRBV5-1 and J usage is TRBJ2-1; a weak D match, TRBD1 (5 bases). The CDR3 covers 15 residues. The V gene's germline CDR1 is SGHRS and CDR2 YFSETQ. V lost 1 base and J lost 5, with 13 bases in between. The CDR3 region is CASSLPRDLNNEQFF. In DNA, the CDR3 is TGCGCCAGCAGCTTGCCCAGGGATCTTAACAATGAGCAGTTCTTC.

This clone has a handful of counts. The chain combines TRBV7-9 with TRBJ1-5; no clear D. This CDR3 spans 15 amino acids. V was cut by 4 bases and J by 0 bases, with 10 bases left in between. Germline V gene lookup returns CDR1 SEHNR and CDR2 FQNEAQ (reference sequence). The CDR3 sequence: CASSSSRLSNQPQHF. CDR3 DNA sequence: TGTGCCAGCAGCTCAAGCAGGCTTAGCAATCAGCCCCAGCATTTT.

This sequence joins TRBV7-8 and TRBJ2-4; D may match TRBD1 or TRBD2 (6 bases each). V lost 1 base and J lost 8, with 12 bases in between. The CDR3 is made up of 14 amino acids. Germline V gene sequence: CDR1 SGHVS, CDR2 FQNEAQ. CDR3 residues: CASSLGPGADIQYF. CDR3 nucleotide sequence: TGTGCCAGCAGCTTAGGTCCGGGGGCGGACATTCAGTACTTC.

This clone showed up just once. Here the CDR3 DNA reads TGTGCCAGCAGCTTAATCTTGGATACGCAGTATTTT. This codes for CASSLILDTQYF. The genes are TRBV11-1 and TRBJ2-3; D unclear. This CDR3 has 12 residues. Deletions cut 2 bases from V and 6 bases from J, with 6 bases between. CDR1 SGHAT and CDR2 FQDESV come from the germline V gene (reference sequence).

V gene TRBV29-1 combines with J gene TRBJ2-7, with D maybe TRBD1 (6 bases). From germline, CDR1 is SQVTM and CDR2 ANQGSEA. V was clipped by 0 bases and J by 0 bases, with 18 bases between them. This CDR3 region has 17 residues. The CDR3 region has the DNA TGCAGCGTTGAAGATTTAACCACAGGGACGGGCTCCTACGAGCAGTACTTC. This codes for CSVEDLTTGTGSYEQYF.

The V call is TRBV29-1, the J call TRBJ1-1, with D hard to call. In germline, CDR1 is SQVTM, CDR2 ANQGSEA. CDR3 length: 15 amino acids. With 8 bases removed from V and 0 bases from J, the gap between germline ends came to 19 bases. CDR3 region: CSHSRAGPMNTEAFF. As DNA, the CDR3 is TGCAGCCATTCACGGGCCGGTCCCATGAACACTGAAGCTTTCTTT.

This clone was counted a few times. This rearrangement joins TRBV5-6 to TRBJ1-6, with TRBD1 matching 7 bases. Germline V CDR1 and CDR2: SGHDT, YYEEEE. This CDR3 region has 13 residues. The V and J ends lost 6 bases and 8 bases, in that order; junction bases with no gene match: 5. The CDR3 loop reads CASTGTVDSPLHF. The CDR3 DNA reads as TGTGCCAGCACAGGGACAGTTGATTCACCCCTCCACTTT.

V usage is TRBV7-6 and J usage is TRBJ2-2, with D possibly being TRBD1 or TRBD2 (5 bases each). The CDR3 has 16 amino acids. V shed 5 bases and J shed 4 bases, with 17 bases lying between them. The V gene's germline CDR1 is SGHVS and CDR2 FNYEAQ. As DNA, the CDR3 is TGTGCCAGCAGCCAAACTCCGGGACGTTCCACCGGGGAGCTGTTTTTT. Translation: CASSQTPGRSTGELFF.

The chain uses TRBV11-3 and TRBJ1-1, with 8 bases fitting TRBD1. CDR1 and CDR2 (germline): SGHNT, YENEEA. The J segment lost 1 base and the V segment lost 5 bases, leaving 3 bases of the junction unmatched. The CDR3 consists of 14 residues. The CDR3 sequence is CASSPGQANTEAFF. The CDR3 bases are TGTGCCAGCAGCCCGGGACAGGCGAACACTGAAGCTTTCTTT.

The rearrangement uses TRBV6-6 and TRBJ1-2; TRBD1 might be the D (6 bases). The germline CDR1 and CDR2 sequences are MNHNY and SVGAGI (reference sequence). The CDR3 is 14 residues long. V was cut by 6 bases and J by 4 bases, with 15 bases left in between. This CDR3 is CASSYRTDSYGYTF. The CDR3 nucleotides read TGTGCCAGCAGCTACCGGACAGACTCCTATGGCTACACCTTC.